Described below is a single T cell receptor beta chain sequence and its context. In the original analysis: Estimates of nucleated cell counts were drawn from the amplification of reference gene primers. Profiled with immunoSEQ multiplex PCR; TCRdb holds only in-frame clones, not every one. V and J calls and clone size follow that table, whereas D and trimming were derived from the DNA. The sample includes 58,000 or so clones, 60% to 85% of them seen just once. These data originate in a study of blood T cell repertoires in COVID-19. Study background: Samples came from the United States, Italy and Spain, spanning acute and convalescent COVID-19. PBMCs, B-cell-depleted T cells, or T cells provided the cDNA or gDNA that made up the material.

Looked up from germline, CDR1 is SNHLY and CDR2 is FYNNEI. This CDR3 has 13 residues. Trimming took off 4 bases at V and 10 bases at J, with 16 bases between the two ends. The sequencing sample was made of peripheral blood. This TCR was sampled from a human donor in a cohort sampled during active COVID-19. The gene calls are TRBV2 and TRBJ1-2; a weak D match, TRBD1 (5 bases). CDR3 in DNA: TGTGCCAGCAGTGTACAGGAAGGAGGGCCCTACACCTTC. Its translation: CASSVQEGGPYTF. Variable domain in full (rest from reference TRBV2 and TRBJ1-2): EPEVTQTPSHQVTQMGQEVILRCVPISNHLYFYWYRQILGQKVEFLVSFYNNEISEKSEIFDDQFSVERPDGSNFTLKIRSTKLEDSAMYFCASSVQEGGPYTFGSGTRLTVV.